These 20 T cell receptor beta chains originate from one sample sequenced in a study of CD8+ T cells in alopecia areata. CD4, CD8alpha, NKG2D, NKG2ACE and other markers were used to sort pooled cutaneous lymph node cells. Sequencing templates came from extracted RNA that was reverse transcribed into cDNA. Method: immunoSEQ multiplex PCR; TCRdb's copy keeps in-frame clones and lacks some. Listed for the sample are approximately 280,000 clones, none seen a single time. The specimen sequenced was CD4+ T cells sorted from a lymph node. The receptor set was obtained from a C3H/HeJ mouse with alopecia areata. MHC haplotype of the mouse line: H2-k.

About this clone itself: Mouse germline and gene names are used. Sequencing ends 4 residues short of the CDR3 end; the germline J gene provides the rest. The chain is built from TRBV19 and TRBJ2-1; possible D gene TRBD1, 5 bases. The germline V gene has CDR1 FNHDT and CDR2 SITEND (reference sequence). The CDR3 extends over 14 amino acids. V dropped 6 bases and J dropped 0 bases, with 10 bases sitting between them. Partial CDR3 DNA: TGTGCCAGCAACGTCAGGGATAACTATGCT. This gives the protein CASNVRDNYA. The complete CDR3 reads CASNVRDNYAEQFF. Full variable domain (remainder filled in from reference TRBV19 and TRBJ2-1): GGIITQTPKFLIGQEGQKLTLKCQQNFNHDTMYWYRQDSGKGLRLIYYSITENDLQKGDLSEGYDASREKKSSFSLTVTSAQKNEMAVFLCASNVRDNYAEQFFGPGTRLTVL.

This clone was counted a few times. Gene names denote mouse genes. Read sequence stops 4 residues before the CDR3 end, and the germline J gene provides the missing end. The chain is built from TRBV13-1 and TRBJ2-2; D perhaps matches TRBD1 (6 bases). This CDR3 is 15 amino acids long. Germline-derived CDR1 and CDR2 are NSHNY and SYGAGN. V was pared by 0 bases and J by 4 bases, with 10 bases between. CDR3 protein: CASSDAGAGTGQLYF. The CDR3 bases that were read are TGTGCCAGCAGTGATGCAGGGGCTGGCACCGGG.

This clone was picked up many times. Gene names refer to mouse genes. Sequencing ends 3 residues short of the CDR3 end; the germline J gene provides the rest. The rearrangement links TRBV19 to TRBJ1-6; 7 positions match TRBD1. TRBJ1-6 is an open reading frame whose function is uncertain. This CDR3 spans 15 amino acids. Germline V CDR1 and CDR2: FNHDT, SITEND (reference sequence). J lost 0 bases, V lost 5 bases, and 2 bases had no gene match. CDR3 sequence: CASRGTVSYNSPLYF. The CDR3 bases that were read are TGTGCCAGCAGGGGGACAGTTTCCTATAATTCGCCC.

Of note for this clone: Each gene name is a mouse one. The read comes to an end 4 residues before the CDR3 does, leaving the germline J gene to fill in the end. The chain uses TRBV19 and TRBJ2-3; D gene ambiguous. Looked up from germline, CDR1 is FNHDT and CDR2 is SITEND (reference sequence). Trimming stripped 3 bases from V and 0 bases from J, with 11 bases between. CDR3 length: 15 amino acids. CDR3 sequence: CASSNSTTSAETLYF. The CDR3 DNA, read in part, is TGTGCCAGCAGTAACTCGACAACTAGTGCAGAA.

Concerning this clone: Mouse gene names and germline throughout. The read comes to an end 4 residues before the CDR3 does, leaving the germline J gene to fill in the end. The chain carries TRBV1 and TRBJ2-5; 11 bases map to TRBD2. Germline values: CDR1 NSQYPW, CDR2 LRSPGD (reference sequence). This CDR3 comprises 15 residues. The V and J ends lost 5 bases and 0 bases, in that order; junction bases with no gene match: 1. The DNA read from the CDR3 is TGCACCTGCAGTCGGGACTGGGGGAACCAAGAC. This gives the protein CTCSRDWGNQD. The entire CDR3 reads CTCSRDWGNQDTQYF.

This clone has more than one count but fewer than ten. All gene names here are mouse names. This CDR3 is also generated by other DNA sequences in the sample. The covered CDR3 bases are TGTGCCAGCAGCCCAACAGCTAGTCAAAAC. This sequence encodes CASSPTASQN. In full, the CDR3 is CASSPTASQNTLYF. V gene TRBV5 combines with J gene TRBJ2-4; D gene uncertain. With the read ending 4 residues before the CDR3 end, the germline J gene is used to fill in that end. The germline CDR1 and CDR2 sequences are LGHNA and YNLKQL (reference sequence). This CDR3 is 14 amino acids long. V shed 4 bases and J shed 0 bases, with 8 bases lying between them.

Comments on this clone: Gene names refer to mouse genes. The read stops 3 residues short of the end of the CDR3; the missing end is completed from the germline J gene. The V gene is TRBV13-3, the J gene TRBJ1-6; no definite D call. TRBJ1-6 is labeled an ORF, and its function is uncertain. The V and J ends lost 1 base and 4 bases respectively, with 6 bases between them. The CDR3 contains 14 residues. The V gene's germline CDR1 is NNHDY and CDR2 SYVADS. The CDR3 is CASSDNQYNSPLYF. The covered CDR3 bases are TGTGCCAGCAGTGATAATCAGTATAATTCGCCC.

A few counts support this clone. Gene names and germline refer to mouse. The sequenced CDR3 bases are TGTGCCAGCAGCCCTGACAGGGCAGAA. Protein product: CASSPDRAE. From start to end, the CDR3 is CASSPDRAETLYF. The J gene is TRBJ2-3, the V gene TRBV13-3; possible D gene TRBD1, 6 bases. The read gets to within 4 residues of the CDR3 end, and the germline J gene fills in the rest. Per germline, CDR1 NNHDY and CDR2 SYVADS. The CDR3 loop spans 13 amino acids. Deletions cut 5 bases from V and 3 bases from J, with 10 bases between.

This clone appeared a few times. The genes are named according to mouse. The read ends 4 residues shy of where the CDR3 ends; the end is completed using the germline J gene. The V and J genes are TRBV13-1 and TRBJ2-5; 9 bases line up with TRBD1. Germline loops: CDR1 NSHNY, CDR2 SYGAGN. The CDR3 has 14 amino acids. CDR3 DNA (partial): TGTGCCAGCAGTGATGGGACAGGGGTGGAC. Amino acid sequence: CASSDGTGVD. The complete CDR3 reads CASSDGTGVDTQYF.

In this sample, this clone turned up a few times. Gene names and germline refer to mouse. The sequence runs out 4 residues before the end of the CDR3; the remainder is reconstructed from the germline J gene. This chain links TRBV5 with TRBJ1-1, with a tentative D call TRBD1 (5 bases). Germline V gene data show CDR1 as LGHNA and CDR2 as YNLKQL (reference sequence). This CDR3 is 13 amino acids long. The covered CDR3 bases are TGTGCCAGCAGCCAAAAGACTGGGGGA. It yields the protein CASSQKTGG. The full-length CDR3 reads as CASSQKTGGEVFF.

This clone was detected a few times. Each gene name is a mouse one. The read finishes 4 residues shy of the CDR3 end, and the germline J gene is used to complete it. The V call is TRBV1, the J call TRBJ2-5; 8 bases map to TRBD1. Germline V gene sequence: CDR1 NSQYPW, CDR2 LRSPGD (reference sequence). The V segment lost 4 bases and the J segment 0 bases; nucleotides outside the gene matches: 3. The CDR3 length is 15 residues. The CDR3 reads CTCSGQGLNQDTQYF. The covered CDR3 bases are TGCACCTGCAGTGGACAGGGGCTTAACCAAGAC.

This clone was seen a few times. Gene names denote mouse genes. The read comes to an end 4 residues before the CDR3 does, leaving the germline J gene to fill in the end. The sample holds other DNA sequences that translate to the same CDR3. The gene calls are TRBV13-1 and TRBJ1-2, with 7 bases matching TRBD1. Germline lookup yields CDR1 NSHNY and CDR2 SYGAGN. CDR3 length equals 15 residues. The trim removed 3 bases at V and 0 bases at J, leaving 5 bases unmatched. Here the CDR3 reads CASSGPGQTNSDYTF. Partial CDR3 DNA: TGTGCCAGCAGTGGCCCGGGACAGACAAACTCC.

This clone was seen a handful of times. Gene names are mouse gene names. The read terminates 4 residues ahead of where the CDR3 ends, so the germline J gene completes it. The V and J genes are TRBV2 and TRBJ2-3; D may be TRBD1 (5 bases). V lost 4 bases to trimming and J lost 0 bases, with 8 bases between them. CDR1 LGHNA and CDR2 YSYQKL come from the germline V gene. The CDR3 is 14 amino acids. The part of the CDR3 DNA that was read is TGTGCCAGCAGCCCCCGGACAAGTGCAGAA. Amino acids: CASSPRTSAE. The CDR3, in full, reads CASSPRTSAETLYF.

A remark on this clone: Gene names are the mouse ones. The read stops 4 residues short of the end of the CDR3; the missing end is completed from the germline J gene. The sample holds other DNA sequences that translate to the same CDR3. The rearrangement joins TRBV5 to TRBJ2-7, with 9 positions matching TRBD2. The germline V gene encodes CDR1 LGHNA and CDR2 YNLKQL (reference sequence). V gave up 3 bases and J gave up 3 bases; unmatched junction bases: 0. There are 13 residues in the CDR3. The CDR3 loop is CASSQDWGYEQYF. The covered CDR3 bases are TGTGCCAGCAGCCAGGACTGGGGCTAT.

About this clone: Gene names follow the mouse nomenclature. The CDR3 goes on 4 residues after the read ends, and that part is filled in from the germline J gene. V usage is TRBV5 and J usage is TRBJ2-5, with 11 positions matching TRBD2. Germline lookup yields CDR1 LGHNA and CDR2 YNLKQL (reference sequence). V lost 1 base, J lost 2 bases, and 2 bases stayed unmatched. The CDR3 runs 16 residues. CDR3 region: CASSQGTGGSQDTQYF. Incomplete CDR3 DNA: TGTGCCAGCAGCCAAGGGACTGGGGGGAGCCAAGAC.

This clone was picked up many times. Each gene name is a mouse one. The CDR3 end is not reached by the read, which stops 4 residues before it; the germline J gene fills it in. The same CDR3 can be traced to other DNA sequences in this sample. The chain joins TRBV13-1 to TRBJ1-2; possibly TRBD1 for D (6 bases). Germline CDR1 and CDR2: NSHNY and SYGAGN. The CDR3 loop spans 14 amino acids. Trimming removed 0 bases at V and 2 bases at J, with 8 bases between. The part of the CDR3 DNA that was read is TGTGCCAGCAGTGATGCAACAGGGAACTCC. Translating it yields CASSDATGNS. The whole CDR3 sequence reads CASSDATGNSDYTF.

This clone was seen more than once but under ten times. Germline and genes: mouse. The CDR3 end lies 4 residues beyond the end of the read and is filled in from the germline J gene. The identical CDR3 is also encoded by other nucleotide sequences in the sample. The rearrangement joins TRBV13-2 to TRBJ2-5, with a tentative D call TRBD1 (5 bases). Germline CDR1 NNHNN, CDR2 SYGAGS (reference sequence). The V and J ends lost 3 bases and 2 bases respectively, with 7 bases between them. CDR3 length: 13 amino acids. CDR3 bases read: TGTGCCAGCGGTGGAGACAGCCAAGAC. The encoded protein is CASGGDSQD. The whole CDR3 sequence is CASGGDSQDTQYF.

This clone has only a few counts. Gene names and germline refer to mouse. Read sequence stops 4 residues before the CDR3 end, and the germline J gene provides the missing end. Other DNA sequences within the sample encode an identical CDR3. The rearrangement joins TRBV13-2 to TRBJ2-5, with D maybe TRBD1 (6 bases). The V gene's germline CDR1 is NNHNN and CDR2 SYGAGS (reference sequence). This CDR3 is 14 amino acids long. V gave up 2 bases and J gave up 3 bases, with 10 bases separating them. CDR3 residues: CASGEPGQQDTQYF. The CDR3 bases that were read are TGTGCCAGCGGTGAGCCGGGACAACAAGAC.

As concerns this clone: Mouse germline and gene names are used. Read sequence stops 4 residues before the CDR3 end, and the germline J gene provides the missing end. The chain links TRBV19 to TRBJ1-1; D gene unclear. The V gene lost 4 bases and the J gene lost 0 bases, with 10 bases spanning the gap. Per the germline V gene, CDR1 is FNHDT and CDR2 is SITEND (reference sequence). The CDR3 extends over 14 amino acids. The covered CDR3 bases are TGTGCCAGCAGTCCGCCAGGAGCAAACACA. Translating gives CASSPPGANT. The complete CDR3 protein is CASSPPGANTEVFF.

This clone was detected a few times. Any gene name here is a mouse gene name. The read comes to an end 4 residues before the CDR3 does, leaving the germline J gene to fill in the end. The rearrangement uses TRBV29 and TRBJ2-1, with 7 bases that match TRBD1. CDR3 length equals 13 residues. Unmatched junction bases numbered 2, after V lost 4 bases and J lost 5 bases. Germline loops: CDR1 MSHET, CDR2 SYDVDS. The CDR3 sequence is CASSSGTDAEQFF. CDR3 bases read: TGTGCTAGCAGTTCGGGGACAGATGCT.